This T cell receptor (beta chain) was observed in a study of T cell responses to AZD1222 COVID-19 vaccine. Trimming removed 2 bases from V and 8 bases from J, with 20 bases in between. Germline loops: CDR1 SGHVS, CDR2 FQNEAQ. The CDR3 has 16 residues. Profiled with immunoSEQ multiplex PCR; TCRdb holds only in-frame clones, not every one. The sample includes around 200,000 clones, around 88% of them seen just once. The V gene is TRBV7-8, the J gene TRBJ2-3; D ambiguous. The clonotype was recovered from an adult in good health. Specimen: peripheral blood, collected on day 0 of AZD1222 vaccination. CDR3 residues: CASSLTTGSQVGTQYF. In DNA form, the CDR3 reads TGTGCCAGCAGCTTAACTACCGGTTCTCAAGTGGGTACGCAGTATTTT.